This T cell receptor beta chain was identified during a study of blood T cell repertoires in COVID-19. Study-wide context: The cDNA or gDNA used as material had been derived from T cells, B-cell-depleted T cells, or PBMCs.

The CDR3 extends over 12 amino acids. The V gene lost 2 bases and the J gene lost 9 bases, with 10 bases spanning the gap. Germline V CDR1 and CDR2: SGHTA, FQGNSA. Using immunoSEQ multiplex PCR, the repertoire was profiled, and TCRdb retains in-frame clones only, with some absent. The sample carries approximately 350,000 clones, about four fifths recorded once. Sequences were obtained from PBMCs or T cells enriched from blood (not recorded which). This TCR derives from a woman aged 50 to 60 who had recovered from COVID-19. This chain uses TRBV7-2 with TRBJ1-1; a weak D match, TRBD1 (5 bases). The CDR3 region has the DNA TGTGCCAGCAGCTTATTGTCAGGGAAAGCTTTCTTT. Encoded protein: CASSLLSGKAFF.